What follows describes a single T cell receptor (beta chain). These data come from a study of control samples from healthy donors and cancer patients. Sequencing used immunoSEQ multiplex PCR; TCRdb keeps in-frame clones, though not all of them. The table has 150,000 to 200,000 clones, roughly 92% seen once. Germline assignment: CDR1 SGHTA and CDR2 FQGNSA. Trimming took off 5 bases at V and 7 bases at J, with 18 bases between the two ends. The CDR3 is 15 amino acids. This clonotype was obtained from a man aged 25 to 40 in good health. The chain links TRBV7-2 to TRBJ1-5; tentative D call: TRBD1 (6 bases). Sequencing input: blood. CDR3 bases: TGTGCCAGCAGCCCCGGGGGCGGGGGTCGACAGCCCCAGCATTTT. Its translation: CASSPGGGGRQPQHF.